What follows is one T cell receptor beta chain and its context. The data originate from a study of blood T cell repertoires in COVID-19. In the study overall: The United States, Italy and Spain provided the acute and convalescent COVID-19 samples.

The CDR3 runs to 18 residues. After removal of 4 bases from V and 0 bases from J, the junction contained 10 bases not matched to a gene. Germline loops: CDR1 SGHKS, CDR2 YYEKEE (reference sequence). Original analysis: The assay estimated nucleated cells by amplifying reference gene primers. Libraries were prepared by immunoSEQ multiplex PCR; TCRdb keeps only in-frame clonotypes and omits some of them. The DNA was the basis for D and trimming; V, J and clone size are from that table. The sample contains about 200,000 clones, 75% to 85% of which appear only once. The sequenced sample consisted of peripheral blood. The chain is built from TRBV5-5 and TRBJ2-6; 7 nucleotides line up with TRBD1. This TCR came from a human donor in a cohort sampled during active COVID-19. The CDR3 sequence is CASSLGGQTISGANVLTF. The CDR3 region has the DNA TGTGCCAGCAGCCTAGGGGGACAGACTATCTCTGGGGCCAACGTCCTGACTTTC.